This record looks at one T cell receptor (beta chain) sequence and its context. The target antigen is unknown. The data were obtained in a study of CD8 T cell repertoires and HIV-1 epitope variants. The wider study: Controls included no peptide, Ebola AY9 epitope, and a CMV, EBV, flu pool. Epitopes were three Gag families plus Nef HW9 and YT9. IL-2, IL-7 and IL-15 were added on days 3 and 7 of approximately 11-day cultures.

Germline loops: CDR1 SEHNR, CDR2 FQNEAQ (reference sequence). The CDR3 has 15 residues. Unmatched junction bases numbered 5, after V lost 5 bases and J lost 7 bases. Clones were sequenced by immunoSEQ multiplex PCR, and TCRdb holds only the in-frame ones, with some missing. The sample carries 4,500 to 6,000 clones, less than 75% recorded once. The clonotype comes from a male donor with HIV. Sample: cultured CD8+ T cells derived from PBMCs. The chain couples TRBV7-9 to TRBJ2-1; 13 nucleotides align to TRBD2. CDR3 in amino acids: CASSPLAGGVNEQFF. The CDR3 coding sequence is TGTGCCAGCAGCCCACTAGCGGGGGGGGTAAATGAGCAGTTCTTC.